This TCR beta chain came from a study of T-cell memory formation after mild COVID-19. Findings and caveats of the study: The main location of contracting CD4+ clones was CM and EM, and that of contracting CD8+ clones was EMRA.

Concerning this clonotype: No antigen is known for it.

The CDR3 covers 15 residues. With 6 bases removed from V and 3 bases from J, the gap between germline ends came to 17 bases. CDR1 is LNHDA, CDR2 SQIVND, per germline (reference sequence). TCRdb re-analysed the 5' RACE reads in MiXCR, keeping a single row per CDR3 protein. This sample yields 450,000 to 650,000 distinct CDR3 sequences, of which roughly 20% are seen a single time; about 12% belongs to the top ten. The receptor was derived from an adult woman who had mild COVID-19 (a few samples of this study predate the infection). Cell type and time point are not known. The chain links TRBV19 to TRBJ1-2; weak D call: TRBD1 (5 bases). The sequencing input was PBMCs or a T cell subset sorted from them (not recorded which). The CDR3 region has the DNA TGTGCCAGTAGGGCGGGCCAGGGCGGATACTATGGCTACACCTTC. Its protein is CASRAGQGGYYGYTF.